The rows below give T cell receptor beta chains drawn from one sample of a study of blood T cell repertoires in COVID-19. TCRdb's copy holds only in-frame clones and misses some; the assay was immunoSEQ multiplex PCR. In the table there are 150,000 to 180,000 clones, approximately 78% of which are singletons. Sequences were obtained from peripheral blood. The receptors shown here come from a man older than 75 with acute or convalescent COVID-19. CDR3s include the opening cysteine and the closing phenylalanine or tryptophan. The order of the fields is J gene, V gene, D gene, clone size, CDR3 protein, CDR3 DNA. D genes are given only for firm matches. Clone size is given for some rows only: seen once, a few or many times, or a class if the clone is expanded.

TRBJ1-6 TRBV6-2/TRBV6-3 TRBD1 NA CASSDGTDAGSPLHF TGTGCCAGCAGTGACGGGACAGACGCTGGGTCACCCCTCCACTTT
TRBJ1-1 TRBV11-3 NA NA CASSSGQMNTEAFF TGTGCCAGCAGCTCGGGACAAATGAACACTGAAGCTTTCTTT
TRBJ1-1 TRBV29-1 TRBD1 NA CSASTGNMNTEAFF TGCAGCGCATCGACAGGGAACATGAACACTGAAGCTTTCTTT
TRBJ2-3 TRBV7-3 TRBD2 NA CASSSSGGAGTDTQYF TGTGCCAGCAGCAGTAGCGGGGGGGCTGGAACAGATACGCAGTATTTT
TRBJ1-1 TRBV13 NA few CASSLEMGGTEAFF TGTGCCAGCAGCTTAGAGATGGGGGGAACTGAAGCTTTCTTT
TRBJ2-3 TRBV11-3 TRBD1 NA CASKRGPLIADTQYF TGTGCCAGCAAAAGGGGGCCATTAATCGCAGATACGCAGTATTTT
TRBJ2-6 TRBV28 TRBD2 NA CASTGRVAGANVLTF TGTGCCAGCACTGGGAGGGTGGCTGGGGCCAACGTCCTGACTTTC
TRBJ2-7 TRBV4-2 TRBD1 NA CASSQERFGTGGEQYF TGTGCCAGCAGCCAAGAAAGGTTCGGGACAGGGGGCGAGCAGTACTTC
TRBJ1-1 TRBV9 NA NA CASSAGTGRPEAFF TGTGCCAGCAGCGCTGGGACCGGGAGACCTGAAGCTTTCTTT
TRBJ2-1 TRBV27 NA NA CASSFRPAERSSYNEQFF TGTGCCAGCAGTTTTAGGCCGGCCGAGCGGAGCTCCTACAATGAGCAGTTCTTC
TRBJ2-2 TRBV7-8 TRBD1 few CASSLGAGGSDTGELFF TGTGCCAGCAGCTTAGGGGCAGGGGGATCGGACACCGGGGAGCTGTTTTTT
TRBJ2-5 TRBV19 TRBD1 NA CASSGRTGGYETQYF TGTGCCAGTAGTGGACGGACAGGGGGGTATGAGACCCAGTACTTC
TRBJ2-2 TRBV4-1 NA NA CASSRSGANTGELFF TGCGCCAGCAGCCGATCCGGAGCGAACACCGGGGAGCTGTTTTTT
TRBJ2-2 TRBV5-1 TRBD1 NA CASSVGQGTGELFF TGCGCCAGCAGCGTGGGACAGGGCACCGGGGAGCTGTTTTTT
TRBJ1-2 TRBV6-5 TRBD1 once CASKPGQGAYGYTF TGTGCCAGCAAACCGGGACAGGGGGCTTATGGCTACACCTTC
TRBJ1-2 TRBV23-1 NA NA CASSQSGANGYTF TGCGCCAGCAGTCAATCAGGAGCCAATGGCTACACCTTC
TRBJ2-3 TRBV2 NA NA CASTYIRTELGTDTQYF TGTGCCAGCACCTACATCCGGACTGAGCTTGGCACAGATACGCAGTATTTT
TRBJ1-2 TRBV19 NA NA CASSMVSGLEGYTF TGTGCCAGTAGTATGGTCTCCGGGTTGGAGGGCTACACCTTC
TRBJ1-1 TRBV5-1 NA NA CASSSGTLNTEAFF TGCGCCAGCAGCTCCGGGACATTGAACACTGAAGCTTTCTTT
TRBJ2-1 TRBV2 TRBD2 NA CASRPLAGGTGRNEQFF TGTGCCAGCAGGCCCCTAGCGGGGGGGACCGGGAGGAATGAGCAGTTCTTC
TRBJ2-6 TRBV5-4 NA NA CASSPDSPSGANVLTF TGTGCCAGCAGCCCGGACAGCCCGTCTGGGGCCAACGTCCTGACTTTC
TRBJ1-1 TRBV29-1 TRBD1 NA CSVARQGRRTEAFF TGCAGCGTCGCACGACAGGGACGTCGCACTGAAGCTTTCTTT
TRBJ1-3 TRBV2 TRBD1 NA CASREQGGSGNTIYF TGTGCCAGCAGGGAACAGGGGGGCTCTGGAAACACCATATATTTT
TRBJ2-3 TRBV5-1 TRBD1 once CASSLGDDRVTKWDTQYF TGCGCCAGCAGCTTGGGCGACGACAGGGTAACAAAGTGGGATACGCAGTATTTT
TRBJ1-1 TRBV19 NA NA CASSIVNSPTEAFF TGTGCCAGTAGTATAGTGAACAGTCCGACTGAAGCTTTCTTT
TRBJ2-5 TRBV5-1 TRBD2 NA CASRLAGGDVQETQYF TGCGCCAGCCGCCTAGCGGGCGGCGACGTACAAGAGACCCAGTACTTC
TRBJ1-2 TRBV18 TRBD1 NA CASSPTGGRYGYTF TGTGCCAGCTCACCTACAGGGGGCAGGTATGGCTACACCTTC
TRBJ1-5 TRBV20-1 NA NA CSASQPRGQNQPQHF TGCAGTGCTAGTCAACCCAGGGGCCAGAATCAGCCCCAGCATTTT
TRBJ2-1 TRBV5-1 NA NA CASSLAPGGDSSYNEQFF TGCGCCAGCAGCTTGGCGCCGGGGGGGGACAGCTCCTACAATGAGCAGTTCTTC
TRBJ1-2 TRBV28 NA NA CASSLPMNYGYTF TGTGCCAGCAGTTTACCCATGAACTATGGCTACACCTTC
TRBJ2-2 TRBV4-2 NA NA CASSQDRERGELFF TGTGCCAGCAGCCAAGATCGTGAGCGCGGGGAGCTGTTTTTT
TRBJ1-4 TRBV5-1 NA NA CASSLGPTLAYGEKLFF TGCGCCAGCAGCTTGGGCCCGACACTCGCATATGGGGAAAAACTGTTTTTT
TRBJ2-1 TRBV19 TRBD2 few CASSMSAGGIPYNEQFF TGTGCCAGTAGTATGAGCGCGGGGGGGATCCCCTACAATGAGCAGTTCTTC
TRBJ2-3 TRBV7-2 TRBD1 NA CASSQTRGRNTQYF TGTGCCAGCAGCCAAACGAGGGGGCGGAATACGCAGTATTTT
TRBJ1-2 TRBV27 NA NA CASSLGKRRDIRANYGYTF TGTGCCAGCAGTTTAGGGAAAAGAAGGGACATAAGAGCTAACTATGGCTACACCTTC
TRBJ1-4 TRBV6-2/TRBV6-3 TRBD1 few CASSSGGGYEKLFF TGTGCCAGCAGTTCTGGAGGGGGCTATGAAAAACTGTTTTTT
TRBJ2-2 TRBV7-2 NA few CASSLDQRLSTGELFF TGTGCCAGCAGCTTGGATCAACGACTCAGCACCGGGGAGCTGTTTTTT
TRBJ1-1 TRBV28 NA NA CASSFFRGGPAEAFF TGTGCCAGCAGTTTCTTTCGGGGGGGACCCGCTGAAGCTTTCTTT
TRBJ2-2 TRBV4-2 TRBD1 few CASSQVGTGVTGELFF TGTGCCAGCAGCCAAGTAGGGACAGGGGTCACCGGGGAGCTGTTTTTT
TRBJ2-1 TRBV10-1 NA NA CASSTGGRGDEQFF TGCGCCAGCAGTACCGGGGGGCGAGGGGATGAGCAGTTCTTC
TRBJ2-7 TRBV7-9 TRBD2 once CASSLAASGADEQYF TGTGCCAGCAGCTTAGCGGCTAGCGGGGCGGACGAGCAGTACTTC
TRBJ2-5 TRBV5-1 TRBD2 NA CASSLTSGGQETQYF TGCGCCAGCAGCTTGACTAGCGGGGGGCAAGAGACCCAGTACTTC
TRBJ2-2 TRBV2 TRBD1 NA CASRPDRGAGTGELFF TGTGCCAGCAGACCCGACAGGGGAGCGGGCACCGGGGAGCTGTTTTTT
TRBJ2-3 TRBV7-2 TRBD2 NA CASSFPPGGDGTDTQYF TGTGCCAGCAGCTTCCCTCCCGGGGGGGATGGCACAGATACGCAGTATTTT
TRBJ2-2 TRBV28 NA NA CASTRGQVNTGELFF TGTGCCAGCACCCGAGGGCAGGTGAACACCGGGGAGCTGTTTTTT
TRBJ2-5 TRBV2 TRBD1 NA CASSGGRTGQETQYF TGTGCCAGCAGCGGAGGCCGGACAGGGCAAGAGACCCAGTACTTC
TRBJ1-2 TRBV3-1/TRBV3-2 NA many CASSQVAGADYGYTF TGTGCCAGCAGCCAAGTCGCAGGGGCAGACTATGGCTACACCTTC
TRBJ1-1 TRBV28 NA NA CASSLSGQGYEAFF TGTGCCAGCAGTTTAAGTGGCCAGGGGTACGAAGCTTTCTTT
TRBJ2-5 TRBV7-7 TRBD2 NA CASSLGTSGNQETQYF TGTGCCAGCAGCTTGGGGACTAGCGGGAACCAAGAGACCCAGTACTTC
TRBJ1-2 TRBV6-2/TRBV6-3 TRBD1 NA CASSYGHGGQGPNSYGYTF TGTGCCAGCAGTTACGGACACGGGGGACAGGGACCGAACTCCTATGGCTACACCTTC
TRBJ1-6 TRBV6-5 NA NA CASSSGGAGSPLHF TGTGCCAGCAGTTCCGGAGGGGCGGGTTCACCCCTCCACTTT
TRBJ1-2 TRBV27 NA NA CASSPRTDSYGYTF TGTGCCAGCAGTCCCAGGACAGACTCCTATGGCTACACCTTC
TRBJ2-1 TRBV12-5 TRBD1 NA CASGFGVQGALSYNEQFF TGTGCTAGTGGTTTCGGGGTACAGGGGGCCTTATCCTACAATGAGCAGTTCTTC
TRBJ1-5 TRBV28 NA NA CASTLQGPDNQPQHF TGTGCCAGCACCCTACAGGGTCCCGACAATCAGCCCCAGCATTTT
TRBJ2-5 TRBV10-1 TRBD2 NA CASSLSGGALETQYF TGCGCCAGCAGTCTTAGCGGGGGGGCCCTGGAGACCCAGTACTTC